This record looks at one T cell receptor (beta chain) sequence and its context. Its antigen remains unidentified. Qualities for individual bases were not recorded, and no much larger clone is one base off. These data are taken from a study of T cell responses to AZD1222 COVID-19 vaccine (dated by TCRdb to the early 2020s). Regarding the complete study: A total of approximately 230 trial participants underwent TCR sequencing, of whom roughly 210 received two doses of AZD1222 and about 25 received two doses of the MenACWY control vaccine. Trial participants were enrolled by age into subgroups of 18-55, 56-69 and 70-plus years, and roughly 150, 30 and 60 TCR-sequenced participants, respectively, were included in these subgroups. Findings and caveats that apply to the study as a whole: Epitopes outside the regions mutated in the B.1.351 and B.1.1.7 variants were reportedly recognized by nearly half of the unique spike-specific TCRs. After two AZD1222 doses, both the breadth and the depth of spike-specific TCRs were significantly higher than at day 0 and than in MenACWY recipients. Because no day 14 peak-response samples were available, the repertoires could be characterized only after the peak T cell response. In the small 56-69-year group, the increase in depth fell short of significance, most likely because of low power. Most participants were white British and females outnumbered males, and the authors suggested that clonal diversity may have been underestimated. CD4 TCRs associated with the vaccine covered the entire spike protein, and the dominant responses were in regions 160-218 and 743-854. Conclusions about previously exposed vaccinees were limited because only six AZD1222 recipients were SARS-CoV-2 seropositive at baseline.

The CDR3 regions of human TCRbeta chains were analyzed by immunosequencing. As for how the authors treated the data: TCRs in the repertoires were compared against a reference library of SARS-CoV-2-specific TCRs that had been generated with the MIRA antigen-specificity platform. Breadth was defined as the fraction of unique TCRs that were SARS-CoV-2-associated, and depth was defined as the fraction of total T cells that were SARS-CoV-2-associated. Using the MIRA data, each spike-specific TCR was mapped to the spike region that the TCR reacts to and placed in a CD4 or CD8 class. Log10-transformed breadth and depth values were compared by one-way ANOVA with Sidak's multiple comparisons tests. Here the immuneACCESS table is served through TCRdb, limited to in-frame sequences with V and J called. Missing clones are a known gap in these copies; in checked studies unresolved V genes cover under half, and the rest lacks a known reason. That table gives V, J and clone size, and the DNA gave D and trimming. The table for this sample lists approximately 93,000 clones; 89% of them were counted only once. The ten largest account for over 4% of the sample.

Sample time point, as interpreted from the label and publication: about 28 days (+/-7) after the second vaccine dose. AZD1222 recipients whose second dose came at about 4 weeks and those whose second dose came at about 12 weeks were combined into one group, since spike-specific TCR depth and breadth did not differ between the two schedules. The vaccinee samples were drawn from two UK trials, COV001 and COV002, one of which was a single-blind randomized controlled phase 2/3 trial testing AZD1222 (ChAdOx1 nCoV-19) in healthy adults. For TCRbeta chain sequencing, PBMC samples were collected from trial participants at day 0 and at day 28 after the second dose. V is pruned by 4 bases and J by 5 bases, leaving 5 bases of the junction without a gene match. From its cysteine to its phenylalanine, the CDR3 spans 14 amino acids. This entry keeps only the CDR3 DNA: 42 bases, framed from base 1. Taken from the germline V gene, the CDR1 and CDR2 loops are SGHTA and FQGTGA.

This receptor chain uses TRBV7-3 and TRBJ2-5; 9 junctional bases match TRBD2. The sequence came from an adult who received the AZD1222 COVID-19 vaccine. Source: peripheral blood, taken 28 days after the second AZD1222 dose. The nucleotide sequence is TGTGCCAGCAGCTCGGGACTAGCATCGGAGACCCAGTACTTC. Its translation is CASSSGLASETQYF.